This TCR beta chain originates from a study of T cell responses to AZD1222 COVID-19 vaccine (dated by TCRdb to the early 2020s). General notes on the study: Because spike-specific TCR depth and breadth did not differ between the two schedules, AZD1222 recipients who got a second dose at roughly 4 weeks were pooled with those who got a second dose at roughly 12 weeks. TCR sequencing covered roughly 230 trial participants: roughly 200 given two doses of AZD1222 and approximately 26 given two doses of MenACWY control vaccine. Enrollment into the trials was organized by age into subgroups of 18-55, 56-69 and 70-plus years, and those subgroups contained approximately 160, 26 and 62 TCR-sequenced participants, respectively.

Summary of the overall study and its limitations: No day 14 peak-response samples were available, so repertoires were characterized only after the peak T cell response. Nearly half of unique spike-specific TCRs reportedly recognized epitopes outside regions mutated in the B.1.351 and B.1.1.7 variants. The 56-69-year group was small, and its depth increase did not reach significance, likely because of low power. Only five or six AZD1222 recipients were SARS-CoV-2 seropositive at baseline, limiting conclusions about previously exposed vaccinees. Vaccine-associated CD4 TCRs spanned the whole spike protein, with dominant responses in regions 160-218 and 743-854. Most participants were white British and females outnumbered males, and the authors suggested that clonal diversity may have been underestimated. A significant rise in spike-specific TCR breadth and depth was observed after two AZD1222 doses relative to day 0 and relative to MenACWY recipients.

Regarding this clone: It lacks a known antigen. Base qualities are not recorded, but no much larger clone differs from it by a single base.

The CDR3 regions of human TCRbeta chains were analyzed by immunosequencing. Concerning the study's data processing: TCRs in the repertoires were matched against a reference library of SARS-CoV-2-specific TCRs that had been generated with the MIRA antigen-specificity platform. Breadth was defined as the fraction of unique TCRs that were SARS-CoV-2-associated, and depth was defined as the fraction of total T cells that were SARS-CoV-2-associated. Using the MIRA data, each spike-specific TCR was assigned both to the spike region to which the TCR was reactive and to a CD4 or CD8 class. Log10-transformed breadth and depth values were compared by one-way ANOVA with Sidak's multiple comparisons tests. TCRdb provides this immuneACCESS table in a form limited to in-frame rearrangements. Some clones are lacking; in checked studies, under half of them reflect an unresolved V gene, and why the rest are absent is not known. The V and J calls and clone size were taken over from that table, and D and trimming were inferred from the DNA. The sample records fewer than 150,000 clones, about nine tenths of which are singletons. Clones ranked in the top ten supply around 15% of the sample.

CDR1 and CDR2 (SGHAT, FQNNGV) derive from the germline V gene. Spanning cysteine to phenylalanine, the CDR3 consists of 13 amino acids. Kept here is only the CDR3 DNA, which spans 39 bases and is read in frame from base 1. At the junction V is shortened by 0 bases and J by 2 bases, with 4 bases in between. This sample's time point label indicates: baseline before first vaccination. Samples from vaccinated people were obtained from the UK trials COV001 and COV002, which included a single-blind randomized controlled phase 2/3 trial of AZD1222 (ChAdOx1 nCoV-19) in healthy adults. For TCRbeta chain sequencing, PBMC samples were collected from trial participants at day 0 and at day 28 after the second dose.

This receptor was obtained from an adult in good health. The sample in question was peripheral blood, obtained on day 0 of AZD1222 vaccination. Recombination linked TRBV11-2 to TRBJ1-2; confidence is insufficient to name the D gene. The sequenced DNA: TGTGCCAGCAGCTTAGAGACGAACTATGGCTACACCTTC. Its protein reads: CASSLETNYGYTF.